A single T cell receptor (beta chain) is shown here with its context. This specimen belongs to a study of patients and donors after allogeneic stem cell transplantation. From the RT-PCR reads, TCRdb called clonotypes with MiXCR, one entry per CDR3 protein. Among 900,000 to 1,000,000 distinct CDR3 sequences listed, under 20% were seen once. This CDR3 is built from 13 residues. Germline CDR1 LNHDA, CDR2 SQIVND (reference sequence). V lost 10 bases and J lost 2, with 11 bases in between. The genes are TRBV19 and TRBJ2-2, with D hard to call. What was sequenced was blood, either unsorted or a sorted T cell fraction (not recorded which). This clonotype was obtained from a human donor who was either an allogeneic HSCT recipient or a stem cell or donor lymphocyte infusion donor (not recorded which). It is not recorded whose cells these are; they may come from a transplant donor. The CDR3 nucleotides read TGTGCCACCAGAACGTATAACACCGGGGAGCTGTTTTTT. This sequence encodes CATRTYNTGELFF. The complete variable domain, with remaining parts taken from reference TRBV19 and TRBJ2-2, reads DGGITQSPKYLFRKEGQNVTLSCEQNLNHDAMYWYRQDPGQGLRLIYYSQIVNDFQKGDIAEGYSVSREKKESFPLTVTSAQKNPTAFYLCATRTYNTGELFFGEGSRLTVL.